The table lists the clone carrying this T cell receptor beta chain with a few counts. Its antigen is unidentified. This record comes from a study of T cells in Graves' hyperthyroidism and ophthalmopathy. The source material, RNA transcripts, was used to amplify TCR beta CDR3 regions. First-round RT-PCR of the TCR CDR3 relied on the HTBI primer set. One entry per CDR3 protein, called by TCRdb with MiXCR from the multiplex PCR reads. The sample lists roughly 570,000 distinct CDR3 sequences, around 45% occurring once. Study-level results: Most thyroid clonotypes that were expanded above 0.001 also turned up in blood.

This sequence was found in a woman aged 18-35 years with Graves' hyperthyroidism. Sequences were obtained from peripheral blood or thyroid tissue (not recorded which).

The CDR3 nucleotides are TGTGCCAGCAGACAGGGACTGAAAGAGACCCAGTACTTC. As protein: CASRQGLKETQYF. The chain links TRBV27 to TRBJ2-5, with D tentatively TRBD1 or TRBD2 (6 bases each). The V and J ends lost 6 bases and 3 bases respectively, with 11 bases between them. CDR3 length: 13 residues. CDR1 is MNHEY and CDR2 is SMNVEV in the germline V gene (reference sequence).